This TCR beta chain appears in the sequencing data of a study of vaccination and CD4 T cells after COVID-19. For the study at large: Two mRNA vaccine doses were given, either BNT162b2 or mRNA-1273.

TCRdb passed the PCR reads through MiXCR, listing each CDR3 protein once. The sample holds about 15,000 distinct CDR3 sequences, approximately 71% seen once. CDR1 is SGHAT and CDR2 is FQNNGV in the germline V gene. CDR3 length: 15 amino acids. The V gene lost 0 bases and the J gene lost 6 bases, with 15 bases spanning the gap. This TCR derives from a human donor who had recovered from COVID-19. The chain uses TRBV11-2 and TRBJ2-7; tentatively, D is TRBD1 or TRBD2 (7 bases each). The sequences come from CD4+ T cells from blood, collected after SARS-CoV-2 vaccination. The CDR3 DNA sequence: TGTGCCAGCAGCTTAGAGAGGGGGCTAGCGGTCGAGCAGTACTTC. It specifies CASSLERGLAVEQYF.